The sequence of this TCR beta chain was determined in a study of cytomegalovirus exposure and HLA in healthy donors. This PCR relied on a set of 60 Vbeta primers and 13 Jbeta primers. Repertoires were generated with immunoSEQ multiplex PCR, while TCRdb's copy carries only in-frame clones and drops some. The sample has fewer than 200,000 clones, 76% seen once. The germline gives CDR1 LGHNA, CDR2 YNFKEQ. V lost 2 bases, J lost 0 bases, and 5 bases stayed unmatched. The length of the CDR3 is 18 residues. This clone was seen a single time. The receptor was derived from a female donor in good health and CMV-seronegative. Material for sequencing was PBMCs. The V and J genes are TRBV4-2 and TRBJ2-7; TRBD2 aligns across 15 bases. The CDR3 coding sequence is TGTGCCAGCAGCCAAAGTGGGACTAGCGGGGGGCGCTCCTACGAGCAGTACTTC. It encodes CASSQSGTSGGRSYEQYF.